The rows below give T cell receptor beta chains drawn from one sample of a study of OX40 agonist ivuxolimab in advanced cancers. The protocol was immunoSEQ multiplex PCR, while the TCRdb copy is restricted to in-frame clones and leaves out a portion. The table lists approximately 13,000 clones, about 78% of them singletons. The source was CD4+ or CD8+ T cells sorted from blood, collected in a trial of the OX40 agonist ivuxolimab. Source of these receptors: an adult with an advanced solid tumor such as melanoma, head and neck, liver or kidney cancer. The CDR3 runs from the conserved cysteine through the conserved F or W. The order of the fields is D gene, V gene, J gene, CDR3 protein. The D gene is left open where the match is weak.

d_gene: .; v_gene: TRBV11-2; j_gene: TRBJ2-2; CDR3aa: CASSRPLLVGELFF
d_gene: .; v_gene: TRBV19; j_gene: TRBJ2-7; CDR3aa: CASRPSRSPGVYEQYF
d_gene: TRBD2; v_gene: TRBV6-1; j_gene: TRBJ2-6; CDR3aa: CASSESPRQPGGSSGANVLTF
d_gene: .; v_gene: TRBV7-8; j_gene: TRBJ2-1; CDR3aa: CASSKTGPRAIYNEQFF
d_gene: .; v_gene: TRBV30; j_gene: TRBJ1-6; CDR3aa: CAWSRLLAGGSPLHF
d_gene: TRBD1; v_gene: TRBV6-5; j_gene: TRBJ2-2; CDR3aa: CASSETGGEAGELFF
d_gene: .; v_gene: TRBV4-3; j_gene: TRBJ2-7; CDR3aa: CASSQDLAQRGYEQYF
d_gene: TRBD1; v_gene: TRBV2; j_gene: TRBJ2-5; CDR3aa: CASRVGQLQETQYF
d_gene: .; v_gene: TRBV7-8; j_gene: TRBJ2-3; CDR3aa: CASRSRSTDTQYF
d_gene: .; v_gene: TRBV29-1; j_gene: TRBJ2-3; CDR3aa: CSVEDGTALGGWADTQYF
d_gene: TRBD1; v_gene: TRBV13; j_gene: TRBJ1-4; CDR3aa: CASSKYPGQGNEKLFF
d_gene: .; v_gene: TRBV7-8; j_gene: TRBJ1-1; CDR3aa: CASSTGGNTEAFF
d_gene: TRBD2; v_gene: TRBV15; j_gene: TRBJ2-3; CDR3aa: CATSRVREGGTDTQYF
d_gene: TRBD1; v_gene: TRBV27; j_gene: TRBJ2-5; CDR3aa: CASSLSRGPQYF
d_gene: .; v_gene: TRBV28; j_gene: TRBJ2-5; CDR3aa: CASSLSQGPQETQYF
d_gene: .; v_gene: TRBV14; j_gene: TRBJ2-1; CDR3aa: CASSLMASSLQFF
d_gene: .; v_gene: TRBV9; j_gene: TRBJ1-2; CDR3aa: CASSVEGNGYTF
d_gene: .; v_gene: TRBV6-6; j_gene: TRBJ1-2; CDR3aa: CARSGYTF
d_gene: .; v_gene: TRBV25-1; j_gene: TRBJ1-5; CDR3aa: CASSVQGNQPQHF